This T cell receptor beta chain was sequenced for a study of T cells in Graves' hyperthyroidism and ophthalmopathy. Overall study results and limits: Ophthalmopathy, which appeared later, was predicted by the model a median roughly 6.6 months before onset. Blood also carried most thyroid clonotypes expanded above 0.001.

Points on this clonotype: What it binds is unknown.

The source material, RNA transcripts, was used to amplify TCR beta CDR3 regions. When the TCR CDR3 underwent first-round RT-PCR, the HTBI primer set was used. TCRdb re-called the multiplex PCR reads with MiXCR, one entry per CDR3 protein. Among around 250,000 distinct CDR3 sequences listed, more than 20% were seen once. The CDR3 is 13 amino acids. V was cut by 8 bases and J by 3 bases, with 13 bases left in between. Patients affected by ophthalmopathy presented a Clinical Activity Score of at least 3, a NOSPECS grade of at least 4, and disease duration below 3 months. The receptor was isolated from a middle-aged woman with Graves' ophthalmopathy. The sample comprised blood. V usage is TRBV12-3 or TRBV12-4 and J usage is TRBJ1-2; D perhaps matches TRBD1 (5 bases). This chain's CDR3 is CASGDGTHYGYTF. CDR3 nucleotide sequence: TGTGCCAGCGGAGACGGGACTCACTATGGCTACACCTTC.